These 32 T cell receptor beta chains were sequenced from one sample in a study of blood T cell repertoires in COVID-19. Some clones are missing from TCRdb's copy, which holds only in-frame ones; the method was immunoSEQ multiplex PCR. This sample has around 300,000 clones, with around nine tenths found just once. Sequencing was done on a sample of PBMCs or T cells enriched from blood (not recorded which). Receptors were obtained from a woman aged 40 to 55 who had recovered from COVID-19.

This chain uses TRBV28 with TRBJ2-1, with D tentatively TRBD1 (5 bases). This CDR3 region has 11 residues. V gave up 11 bases and J gave up 9 bases, with 14 bases separating them. In germline, CDR1 is MDHEN, CDR2 SYDVKM. The chain's CDR3 is CAAKGMGEQFF. For the CDR3, the DNA is TGTGCCGCCAAGGGGATGGGTGAGCAGTTCTTC.

The CDR3 region has the DNA TGTGCCAGCACATACAGGGGAACGGGGGAGCTGTTTTTT. Translating gives CASTYRGTGELFF. The V call is TRBV12-3 or TRBV12-4, the J call TRBJ2-2, with 7 bases fitting TRBD1. CDR3 size: 13 residues. With 7 bases clipped from V and 8 bases from J, the junction kept 7 bases outside the gene matches.

The chain employs TRBV3-1 (or the pseudogene TRBV3-2) and TRBJ2-1; 9 bases line up with TRBD2. There are 18 residues in the CDR3. The germline CDR1 and CDR2 sequences are LGHDT and YNNKEL (reference sequence). V gave up 1 base and J gave up 3 bases; unmatched junction bases: 10. The CDR3 spells CASSQVASGNVIYNEQFF. The CDR3 region has the DNA TGTGCCAGCAGCCAAGTGGCTAGCGGGAACGTTATCTACAATGAGCAGTTCTTC.

The chain has TRBV19 and TRBJ2-1; 13 nucleotides align to TRBD2. Germline trimming cut 10 bases from V and 9 bases from J; bases unmatched to any gene: 6. Germline V gene data show CDR1 as LNHDA and CDR2 as SQIVND (reference sequence). The CDR3 loop spans 13 amino acids. The CDR3 sequence: CATRTSGRGEQFF. In DNA, the CDR3 is TGTGCCACCAGGACTAGCGGGAGAGGTGAGCAGTTCTTC.

The V gene is TRBV19, the J gene TRBJ2-1, with 7 bases identical to TRBD1. V shed 4 bases and J 6 bases; nucleotides not matched to a gene: 9. This CDR3 has 15 residues. CDR1 is LNHDA and CDR2 is SQIVND in the germline V gene (reference sequence). The CDR3 DNA reads TGTGCCAGTAGTACTCCCCGGACAGGATCCAATGAGCAGTTCTTC. Residues: CASSTPRTGSNEQFF.

This clone was picked up one time. V is TRBV9 and J is TRBJ2-7; TRBD1 matches at 10 bases. The ends lost 3 bases at V and 5 bases at J; junction bases unmatched: 8. The CDR3 is 15 residues long. Germline V gene data show CDR1 as SGDLS and CDR2 as YYNGEE. CDR3 sequence reads: CASSASDRGLDEQYF. For the CDR3, the DNA is TGTGCCAGCAGCGCCTCAGACAGGGGGCTGGACGAGCAGTACTTC.

The chain combines TRBV10-3 with TRBJ1-6; TRBD1 agrees at 8 bases. CDR1 is ENHRY, CDR2 SYGVKD, per germline. J was trimmed by 6 bases and V by 2 bases; bases with no gene match: 3. CDR3 length: 15 residues. CDR3 nucleotide sequence: TGTGCCATCAGTGAGCCGGGACAGGTTAATTCACCCCTCCACTTT. This codes for CAISEPGQVNSPLHF.

This clone was seen a single time. The J gene is TRBJ1-6, the V gene TRBV15, with D unclear. Trimming took off 1 base at V and 0 bases at J, with 10 bases between the two ends. CDR1 and CDR2 (germline): LNHNV, YYDKDF (reference sequence). This CDR3 spans 17 amino acids. The CDR3 region is CATSRVLESSYNSPLHF. CDR3 in DNA: TGTGCCACCAGCAGAGTTCTGGAGAGCTCCTATAATTCACCCCTCCACTTT. The full variable domain, in which reference TRBV15 and TRBJ1-6 provide the parts outside the CDR3, is DAMVIQNPRYQVTQFGKPVTLSCSQTLNHNVMYWYQQKSSQAPKLLFHYYDKDFNNEADTPDNFQSRRPNTSFCFLDIRSPGLGDTAMYLCATSRVLESSYNSPLHFGNGTRLTVT.

The chain employs TRBV19 and TRBJ2-5, with a tentative D call TRBD2 (6 bases). CDR1 and CDR2 from the germline V gene are LNHDA and SQIVND (reference sequence). The CDR3 length is 12 residues. V gave up 8 bases and J gave up 5 bases, with 12 bases separating them. CDR3: CASRGASETQYF. The CDR3 DNA reads TGTGCCAGTCGCGGGGCAAGCGAGACCCAGTACTTC. Full variable domain (rest looked up from reference TRBV19 and TRBJ2-5): DGGITQSPKYLFRKEGQNVTLSCEQNLNHDAMYWYRQDPGQGLRLIYYSQIVNDFQKGDIAEGYSVSREKKESFPLTVTSAQKNPTAFYLCASRGASETQYFGPGTRLLVL.

With regard to this clone: Relative to the germline gene, one junction end is altered; a read error may explain this. V is TRBV7-7 and J is TRBJ2-5; TRBD1 agrees at 9 bases. Germline-derived CDR1 and CDR2 are SSHAT and FNYEAQ (reference sequence). CDR3 length equals 14 residues. CDR3 region: CASSLEDRGGTQYF. For the CDR3, the DNA is TGTGCTAGCAGCTTAGAGGACAGGGGAGGGACCCAGTACTTC.

The chain carries TRBV7-9 and TRBJ2-5, with 7 bases identical to TRBD2. The CDR3 covers 14 residues. CDR1 SEHNR and CDR2 FQNEAQ come from the germline V gene (reference sequence). The junction had 5 bases not matched to a gene; V was cut back by 3 bases and J by 4 bases. The CDR3 coding sequence is TGTGCCAGCAGCTTGGGAGGGCCCGGAGAGACCCAGTACTTC. Its protein is CASSLGGPGETQYF.

This chain connects TRBV3-1 (or the pseudogene TRBV3-2) to TRBJ2-2; 16 nucleotides agree with TRBD2. Germline V lookup: CDR1 LGHDT, CDR2 YNNKEL (reference sequence). With 4 bases clipped from V and 2 bases from J, the junction kept 10 bases outside the gene matches. This CDR3 region has 20 residues. The CDR3 sequence: CASSLLGLAGGQANTGELFF. The DNA of the CDR3 is TGTGCCAGCAGCCTCCTGGGACTAGCGGGAGGGCAGGCAAACACCGGGGAGCTGTTTTTT.

The rearrangement links TRBV30 to TRBJ2-5, with TRBD2 identical over 8 bases. V lost 0 bases, J lost 5 bases, and 2 bases stayed unmatched. The CDR3 sequence is 13 residues long. Germline V gene sequence: CDR1 GTSNPN, CDR2 SVGIG (reference sequence). CDR3 protein: CAWSVSGGETQYF. The CDR3 DNA sequence: TGTGCCTGGAGTGTCAGCGGGGGCGAGACCCAGTACTTC.

The table lists this clone with a count of one. The rearrangement uses TRBV15 and TRBJ1-6; TRBD1 might be the D (6 bases). The CDR3 has 14 amino acids. V lost 3 bases to trimming and J lost 8 bases, with 11 bases between them. Germline assignment: CDR1 LNHNV and CDR2 YYDKDF (reference sequence). Written as DNA, the CDR3 is TGTGCCACCAGCAGCCTTCCAGGGGATTCACCCCTCCACTTT. Translating gives CATSSLPGDSPLHF. The variable domain in full, completed from reference TRBV15 and TRBJ1-6, reads DAMVIQNPRYQVTQFGKPVTLSCSQTLNHNVMYWYQQKSSQAPKLLFHYYDKDFNNEADTPDNFQSRRPNTSFCFLDIRSPGLGDTAMYLCATSSLPGDSPLHFGNGTRLTVT.

Here the CDR3 reads CASSVATGIQYF. The CDR3 DNA is TGTGCCAGCAGCGTAGCTACAGGCATTCAGTACTTC. This chain uses TRBV9 with TRBJ2-4; tentative D call: TRBD1 (5 bases). This CDR3 is 12 amino acids long. The V gene's germline CDR1 is SGDLS and CDR2 YYNGEE. V was trimmed by 0 bases and J by 9 bases, leaving 7 bases between them.

CDR3 sequence reads: CASSRGQGGPNSPLHF. In nucleotides, the CDR3 is TGTGCCAGCTCCCGCGGACAGGGAGGACCCAATTCACCCCTCCACTTT. J is TRBJ1-6 and V is TRBV18, with TRBD1 matching over 8 bases. With V trimmed by 6 bases and J by 7 bases, 11 bases remained unmatched. The length of the CDR3 is 16 residues. In germline, CDR1 is KGHSH, CDR2 LQKENI.

This chain uses TRBV7-2 with TRBJ2-1, with 10 bases fitting TRBD2. The CDR3 is made up of 17 amino acids. J was trimmed by 0 bases and V by 3 bases; bases with no gene match: 5. The germline V gene encodes CDR1 SGHTA and CDR2 FQGNSA. The CDR3 spells CASSFPASGSSYNEQFF. The CDR3 DNA follows: TGTGCCAGCAGCTTCCCAGCTAGCGGGAGCTCCTACAATGAGCAGTTCTTC.

This chain connects TRBV7-2 to TRBJ1-6; TRBD1 matches 9 bases. The V and J ends lost 2 bases and 7 bases, in that order; junction bases with no gene match: 3. In germline, CDR1 is SGHTA, CDR2 FQGNSA. The CDR3 loop spans 15 amino acids. The CDR3 is CASSLMDRGNSPLHF. DNA for the CDR3: TGTGCCAGCAGCTTAATGGACAGGGGAAATTCACCCCTCCACTTT.

The chain uses TRBV7-3 and TRBJ1-1; D gene unclear. The V end was cut by 4 bases, the J end by 5 bases, with 8 bases between. The CDR3 extends over 12 amino acids. Looked up from germline, CDR1 is SGHTA and CDR2 is FQGTGA. The CDR3 DNA reads as TGTGCCAGCAGCTCTAGGGAGACTGAAGCTTTCTTT. The encoded protein is CASSSRETEAFF. Filled out from reference TRBV7-3 and TRBJ1-1, the complete variable domain reads GAGVSQTPSNKVTEKGKYVELRCDPISGHTALYWYRQSLGQGPEFLIYFQGTGAADDSGLPNDRFFAVRPEGSVSTLKIQRTERGDSAVYLCASSSRETEAFFGQGTRLTVV.

The chain links TRBV18 to TRBJ2-7; D perhaps matches TRBD1 (6 bases). Germline CDR1 reads KGHSH; CDR2 reads LQKENI. CDR3 length equals 13 residues. V was clipped by 3 bases and J by 4 bases, with 10 bases between them. In DNA form, the CDR3 reads TGTGCCAGCTCACCTGGGACACTGTACGAGCAGTACTTC. Translation gives CASSPGTLYEQYF.

This sequence joins TRBV2 and TRBJ2-1, with 9 bases fitting TRBD1. This CDR3 is built from 15 residues. V shed 7 bases and J 4 bases; nucleotides not matched to a gene: 8. The germline V gene has CDR1 SNHLY and CDR2 FYNNEI. The CDR3 bases are TGTGCCAGCACTCAAGACAGGGGGGCGTACAATGAGCAGTTCTTC. Amino acid sequence: CASTQDRGAYNEQFF.

This clone was seen only a few times. The J gene is TRBJ1-2, the V gene TRBV6-5; a possible D gene is TRBD1 (5 bases). V lost 8 bases to trimming and J lost 6 bases, with 13 bases between them. Germline CDR1 and CDR2: MNHEY and SVGAGI. There are 12 residues in the CDR3. The CDR3 DNA reads as TGTGCCAGCCGGTCGGGGGAAGATGGCTACACCTTC. Amino acids: CASRSGEDGYTF.

V and J are TRBV15 and TRBJ2-1; weak D call: TRBD2 (5 bases). This CDR3 is built from 15 residues. V was trimmed by 5 bases and J by 4 bases, leaving 15 bases between them. Germline V gene data show CDR1 as LNHNV and CDR2 as YYDKDF (reference sequence). In nucleotides, the CDR3 is TGTGCCACCAGCGACAAATGGACTTTGTACAATGAGCAGTTCTTC. Translated, it gives CATSDKWTLYNEQFF.

V is TRBV6-5 and J is TRBJ1-3, with D tentatively TRBD1 (6 bases). The CDR3 runs 16 residues. Germline lookup yields CDR1 MNHEY and CDR2 SVGAGI. Deletions cut 2 bases from V and 5 bases from J, with 16 bases between. CDR3 coding DNA: TGTGCCAGCAGTTACGGGTCGGGGGGCCGGCGAAACACCATATATTTT. This translates into CASSYGSGGRRNTIYF.

This clone was recorded only once. This chain uses TRBV6-5 with TRBJ1-1; D perhaps matches TRBD1 (6 bases). Germline V gene data show CDR1 as MNHEY and CDR2 as SVGAGI. Between the trimmed V and J ends, which lost 7 bases and 1 base, there was a span of 10 bases. The CDR3 contains 13 residues. The CDR3 loop is CASTLGQNTEAFF. The CDR3 bases are TGTGCCAGCACATTGGGACAGAACACTGAAGCTTTCTTT.

CDR3 residues: CASSLVGQGTTYEQYF. The CDR3 nucleotides read TGTGCCAGCAGCTTAGTAGGACAGGGGACGACCTACGAGCAGTACTTC. The chain couples TRBV11-2 to TRBJ2-7; 9 bases are shared with TRBD1. V trimming: 1 base; J trimming: 2 bases; junction bases outside the gene matches: 6. The CDR3 contains 16 residues. The germline V gene encodes CDR1 SGHAT and CDR2 FQNNGV.

The table lists this clone with a count of one. The rearrangement joins TRBV28 to TRBJ2-1; tentatively, D is TRBD2 (5 bases). This CDR3 is 16 amino acids long. Germline V gives CDR1 MDHEN, CDR2 SYDVKM. The V gene lost 8 bases and the J gene lost 3 bases, with 20 bases spanning the gap. CDR3 bases: TGTGCCAGCCTACCCTTCCGGACTGGTGGCTACAATGAGCAGTTCTTC. Its translation is CASLPFRTGGYNEQFF.

This chain uses TRBV7-2 with TRBJ2-3; D ambiguous. Deletions cut 1 base from V and 8 bases from J, with 10 bases between. CDR1 is SGHTA, CDR2 FQGNSA, per germline. CDR3 size: 13 residues. The CDR3 bases are TGTGCCAGCAGCTTAGGTTACCGAGGTACGCAGTATTTT. This codes for CASSLGYRGTQYF.

This clone was seen only once. The gene calls are TRBV11-2 and TRBJ2-1, with 12 positions matching TRBD2. The CDR3 loop spans 17 amino acids. CDR1 and CDR2 (germline): SGHAT, FQNNGV. Trimming cost V 1 base and J 5 bases; bases outside gene matches: 6. CDR3 residues: CASSLGGLAGGDNEQFF. CDR3 coding DNA: TGTGCCAGCAGCTTAGGCGGGCTAGCGGGAGGGGACAATGAGCAGTTCTTC.

This chain uses TRBV5-1 with TRBJ2-4, with TRBD1 matching 7 bases. J was trimmed by 0 bases and V by 6 bases; bases with no gene match: 15. Germline V CDR1 and CDR2: SGHRS, YFSETQ. The length of the CDR3 is 18 residues. The CDR3 is CASILPGQPHLAKNIQYF. The CDR3 DNA sequence: TGCGCCAGCATCCTTCCGGGACAGCCTCATCTAGCCAAAAACATTCAGTACTTC.

The chain has TRBV27 and TRBJ2-2, with a possible D match to TRBD2 (6 bases). The CDR3 length is 16 residues. V lost 4 bases, J lost 2 bases, and 14 bases lay in between. Germline CDR1 reads MNHEY; CDR2 reads SMNVEV (reference sequence). The CDR3 sequence: CASSWWAGSNTGELFF. The CDR3 nucleotides are TGTGCCAGCAGTTGGTGGGCGGGATCTAACACCGGGGAGCTGTTTTTT.

This rearrangement joins TRBV12-3 or TRBV12-4 to TRBJ2-5; possible D gene TRBD1, 6 bases. V was clipped by 7 bases and J by 5 bases, with 14 bases between them. The CDR3 is 13 residues long. In nucleotides, the CDR3 is TGTGCCAGCAACAGGAAGGGGGAGGAGACCCAGTACTTC. This gives the protein CASNRKGEETQYF.